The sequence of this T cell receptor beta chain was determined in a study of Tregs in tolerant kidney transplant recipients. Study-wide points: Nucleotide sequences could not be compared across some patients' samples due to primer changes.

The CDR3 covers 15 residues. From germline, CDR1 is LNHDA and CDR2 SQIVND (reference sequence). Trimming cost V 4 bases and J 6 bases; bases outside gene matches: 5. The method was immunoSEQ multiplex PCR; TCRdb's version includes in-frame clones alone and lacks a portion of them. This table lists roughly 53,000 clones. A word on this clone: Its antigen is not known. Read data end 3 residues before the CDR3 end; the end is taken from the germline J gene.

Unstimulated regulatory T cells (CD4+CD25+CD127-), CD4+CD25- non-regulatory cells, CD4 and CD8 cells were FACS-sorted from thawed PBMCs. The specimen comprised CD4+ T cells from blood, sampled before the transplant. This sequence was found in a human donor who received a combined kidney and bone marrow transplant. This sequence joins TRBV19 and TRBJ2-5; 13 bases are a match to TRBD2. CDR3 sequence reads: CASSTSTSGRQTQYF. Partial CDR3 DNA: TGTGCCAGTAGTACGTCGACTAGCGGGAGGCAGACC.